The 8 T cell receptor beta chains given below trace back to one sample, sequenced in a study of T cell changes during pregnancy in multiple sclerosis. Libraries were prepared by immunoSEQ multiplex PCR; TCRdb keeps only in-frame clonotypes and omits some of them. This sample has approximately 70,000 clones, with 89% found just once. Sequenced here: peripheral blood, sampled in the first trimester of pregnancy. The receptors derive from a female donor in good health, enrolled as a control in a pregnancy study.

As for this clone: A junction end diverges from the germline sequence, so it may reflect a read error. The chain couples TRBV7-7 to TRBJ1-3; TRBD1 is a possible D gene (6 bases). From germline, CDR1 is SSHAT and CDR2 FNYEAQ (reference sequence). The CDR3 is 14 amino acids. CDR3 nucleotides: TGTGCTAGCAGCCCGGGGACACCCGGAAACACCATATATTTT. It codes for CASSPGTPGNTIYF.

V usage is TRBV7-2 and J usage is TRBJ2-1; 7 bases fit TRBD2. V was clipped by 1 base and J by 2 bases; unmatched bases: 5. This CDR3 has 16 residues. The germline gives CDR1 SGHTA, CDR2 FQGNSA. CDR3 sequence reads: CASSLVSGYPYNEQFF. The CDR3 nucleotides are TGTGCCAGCAGCTTAGTTAGCGGGTACCCCTACAATGAGCAGTTCTTC. The full variable domain, completed using reference TRBV7-2 and TRBJ2-1, is GAGVSQSPSNKVTEKGKDVELRCDPISGHTALYWYRQSLGQGLEFLIYFQGNSAPDKSGLPSDRFSAERTGGSVSTLTIQRTQQEDSAVYLCASSLVSGYPYNEQFFGPGTRLTVL.

The chain combines TRBV19 with TRBJ2-1, with TRBD2 matching over 9 bases. Germline CDR1 and CDR2: LNHDA and SQIVND (reference sequence). This CDR3 is built from 17 residues. Germline trimming cut 2 bases from V and 5 bases from J; bases unmatched to any gene: 10. In DNA form, the CDR3 reads TGTGCCAGTAGTATAATGTTTGGTAGCGGGGGAAACAATGAGCAGTTCTTC. This gives the protein CASSIMFGSGGNNEQFF. Full variable domain (rest looked up from reference TRBV19 and TRBJ2-1): DGGITQSPKYLFRKEGQNVTLSCEQNLNHDAMYWYRQDPGQGLRLIYYSQIVNDFQKGDIAEGYSVSREKKESFPLTVTSAQKNPTAFYLCASSIMFGSGGNNEQFFGPGTRLTVL.

V usage is TRBV6-5 and J usage is TRBJ1-2; TRBD1 agrees at 8 bases. The CDR3 has 14 amino acids. Trimming took 5 bases from V and 4 from J; bases not matched to a gene: 6. Germline CDR1 and CDR2: MNHEY and SVGAGI. In DNA form, the CDR3 reads TGTGCCAGCAGTCGGGACAGGAGCTTCTATGGCTACACCTTC. It translates to CASSRDRSFYGYTF.

This clone showed up just once. The rearrangement uses TRBV5-1 and TRBJ2-1, with 10 nucleotides matching TRBD2. From germline, CDR1 is SGHRS and CDR2 YFSETQ. Trimming cost V 4 bases and J 6 bases; bases outside gene matches: 13. CDR3 length equals 17 residues. The CDR3 sequence is CASSLGTSAEWGNEQFF. The CDR3 DNA reads as TGCGCCAGCAGCCTCGGGACTAGCGCTGAATGGGGCAATGAGCAGTTCTTC.

The chain uses TRBV2 and TRBJ1-5; a weak D match, TRBD1 (6 bases). The V gene lost 3 bases and the J gene lost 7 bases, with 13 bases spanning the gap. The CDR3 is 14 residues long. Per germline, CDR1 SNHLY and CDR2 FYNNEI. CDR3 in amino acids: CASSDQGGNQPQHF. CDR3 bases: TGTGCCAGCAGTGATCAAGGGGGTAACCAGCCCCAGCATTTT.

The chain links TRBV5-8 to TRBJ2-2, with unresolved D. Germline CDR1 and CDR2: SGHTS and YDEGEE. V lost 4 bases and J lost 2, with 9 bases in between. The CDR3 extends over 14 amino acids. CDR3 sequence reads: CASSPDSNTGELFF. The CDR3 DNA reads TGTGCCAGCAGCCCCGACTCCAACACCGGGGAGCTGTTTTTT. Full variable domain (outside the CDR3, taken from reference TRBV5-8 and TRBJ2-2): EAGVTQSPTHLIKTRGQQATLRCSPISGHTSVYWYQQALGLGLQFLLWYDEGEERNRGNFPPRFSGRQFPNYSSELNVNALELEDSALYLCASSPDSNTGELFFGEGSRLTVL.

The chain is built from TRBV6-1 and TRBJ2-7; 11 bases align to TRBD1. V shed 2 bases and J 3 bases; nucleotides not matched to a gene: 6. Germline lookup yields CDR1 MNHNS and CDR2 SASEGT. CDR3 size: 16 residues. The CDR3 protein is CASSETAGTGGYEQYF. The CDR3 coding sequence is TGTGCCAGCAGTGAAACAGCCGGGACAGGGGGCTACGAGCAGTACTTC.